This passage covers 18 T cell receptor beta chains from one sample sequenced in a study of cytomegalovirus exposure and HLA in healthy donors. Some clones are missing from TCRdb's copy, which holds only in-frame ones; the method was immunoSEQ multiplex PCR. The repertoire consists of under 130,000 clones, with around 87% occurring once and the leading ten covering roughly 4.2%. What was sequenced was PBMCs. The source is a woman younger than 35 in good health and CMV-seropositive.

The chain carries TRBV11-2 and TRBJ2-2; 8 positions agree with TRBD2. With V trimmed by 4 bases and J by 6 bases, 4 bases remained unmatched. Looked up from germline, CDR1 is SGHAT and CDR2 is FQNNGV. The length of the CDR3 is 14 residues. CDR3 nucleotides: TGTGCCAGCAGCTCCTCGACTAGCGCCGGGGAGCTGTTTTTT. Its translation: CASSSSTSAGELFF. The full variable domain, with the rest looked up from reference TRBV11-2 and TRBJ2-2, is EAGVAQSPRYKIIEKRQSVAFWCNPISGHATLYWYQQILGQGPKLLIQFQNNGVVDDSQLPKDRFSAERLKGVDSTLKIQPAKLEDSAVYLCASSSSTSAGELFFGEGSRLTVL.

V usage is TRBV6-4 and J usage is TRBJ1-1; 8 bases are a match to TRBD1. Germline V lookup: CDR1 MRHNA, CDR2 SNTAGT. This CDR3 has 13 residues. J lost 4 bases, V lost 6 bases, and 4 bases had no gene match. Written as DNA, the CDR3 is TGTGCCAGCAGCCTACAGGGGGGCACTGAAGCTTTCTTT. It encodes CASSLQGGTEAFF.

The V gene is TRBV5-1, the J gene TRBJ2-1; 7 bases align to TRBD2. The CDR3 contains 14 residues. V shed 4 bases, J shed 7 bases, and the junction held 8 bases outside the gene matches. Per germline, CDR1 SGHRS and CDR2 YFSETQ. Here the CDR3 reads CASSQLAGGNEQFF. The CDR3 DNA follows: TGCGCCAGCAGCCAACTAGCCGGGGGGAATGAGCAGTTCTTC.

The J gene is TRBJ2-3, the V gene TRBV6-1, with TRBD1 as a possible D gene (7 bases). With 4 bases removed from V and 5 bases from J, the gap between germline ends came to 13 bases. Looked up from germline, CDR1 is MNHNS and CDR2 is SASEGT. The CDR3 extends over 14 amino acids. CDR3 sequence: CASSAEGALDTQYF. The CDR3 DNA is TGTGCCAGCAGTGCGGAGGGGGCATTAGATACGCAGTATTTT.

V is TRBV30 and J is TRBJ1-1; weak D call: TRBD1 (5 bases). Trimming left V 2 bases short and J 1 base short, with 14 bases between. The CDR3 spans 15 residues. Germline V gene data show CDR1 as GTSNPN and CDR2 as SVGIG (reference sequence). The CDR3 nucleotides are TGTGCCTGGAGTCGGTGGGGCGGGGAGAACACTGAAGCTTTCTTT. It encodes CAWSRWGGENTEAFF.

J is TRBJ2-3 and V is TRBV19; 13 nucleotides match TRBD2. The V gene end was trimmed by 8 bases and the J gene end by 1 base; junction bases not matched to a gene: 0. The CDR3 runs to 14 residues. Per germline, CDR1 LNHDA and CDR2 SQIVND (reference sequence). Here the CDR3 DNA reads TGTGCCAGTGGACTAGCGGGGGGCACAGATACGCAGTATTTT. It is translated as CASGLAGGTDTQYF.

The chain has TRBV5-1 and TRBJ2-3; TRBD2 matches 8 bases. Germline CDR1 is SGHRS and CDR2 is YFSETQ. The CDR3 loop spans 18 amino acids. V shed 0 bases and J 2 bases; nucleotides not matched to a gene: 11. The CDR3: CASSLVGLARRDTDTQYF. CDR3 DNA sequence: TGCGCCAGCAGCTTGGTAGGACTAGCCCGGAGGGACACAGATACGCAGTATTTT.

The CDR3 spells CASSTVKAGRDGYTF. For the CDR3, the DNA is TGTGCCAGTAGTACCGTGAAGGCCGGCCGGGATGGCTACACCTTC. The genes are TRBV19 and TRBJ1-2; D gene ambiguous. This CDR3 has 15 residues. V was pared by 4 bases and J by 6 bases, with 18 bases between. CDR1 is LNHDA and CDR2 is SQIVND in the germline V gene (reference sequence). The complete variable domain, with remaining parts taken from reference TRBV19 and TRBJ1-2, reads DGGITQSPKYLFRKEGQNVTLSCEQNLNHDAMYWYRQDPGQGLRLIYYSQIVNDFQKGDIAEGYSVSREKKESFPLTVTSAQKNPTAFYLCASSTVKAGRDGYTFGSGTRLTVV.

The J gene is TRBJ2-3, the V gene TRBV5-4; TRBD2 matches at 7 bases. The CDR3 totals 15 residues. The germline gives CDR1 SGHNT, CDR2 YYREEE (reference sequence). With V trimmed by 4 bases and J by 8 bases, 13 bases remained unmatched. DNA of the CDR3: TGTGCCAGCAGCCCAAGGGGAGGGAGCGGAGGTACGCAGTATTTT. Its protein product is CASSPRGGSGGTQYF. Filled out from reference TRBV5-4 and TRBJ2-3, the complete variable domain reads ETGVTQSPTHLIKTRGQQVTLRCSSQSGHNTVSWYQQALGQGPQFIFQYYREEENGRGNFPPRFSGLQFPNYSSELNVNALELDDSALYLCASSPRGGSGGTQYFGPGTRLTVL.

This sequence joins TRBV2 and TRBJ2-3, with 14 bases aligning to TRBD2. The CDR3 has 17 residues. V dropped 4 bases and J dropped 6; count of bases not matched to a gene: 9. CDR1 and CDR2 (germline): SNHLY, FYNNEI. The CDR3 loop reads CASSAPTSGGAMDTQYF. CDR3 DNA sequence: TGTGCCAGCAGTGCTCCGACTAGCGGGGGGGCCATGGATACGCAGTATTTT.

Worth noting for this clone: A junction boundary mismatches the germline segment, possibly from a read error. The chain employs TRBV7-7 and TRBJ2-5; D is perhaps TRBD1 (7 bases). The CDR3 runs 14 residues. The germline V gene has CDR1 SSHAT and CDR2 FNYEAQ (reference sequence). The CDR3 bases are TGTGCTAGCAGCTCAGGGGGGAACCAAGAGACCCAGTACTTC. It encodes CASSSGGNQETQYF.

This clone was seen just once. The V gene is TRBV12-5, the J gene TRBJ1-1, with a weak D call TRBD1 (6 bases). The CDR3 covers 12 residues. Germline V gene sequence: CDR1 LGHNT, CDR2 FRNRAP. The ends were cut back, 0 bases at V and 9 bases at J, with 8 bases in the middle. CDR3 sequence reads: CASGLVQGKAFF. The CDR3 DNA follows: TGTGCTAGTGGTTTGGTACAGGGAAAAGCTTTCTTT. Variable domain in full (rest from reference TRBV12-5 and TRBJ1-1): DARVTQTPRHKVTEMGQEVTMRCQPILGHNTVFWYRQTMMQGLELLAYFRNRAPLDDSGMPKDRFSAEMPDATLATLKIQPSEPRDSAVYFCASGLVQGKAFFGQGTRLTVV.

The chain couples TRBV15 to TRBJ1-5; 9 positions match TRBD1. Looked up from germline, CDR1 is LNHNV and CDR2 is YYDKDF (reference sequence). Losses at the gene ends were 0 bases for V and 4 bases for J; bases not matched to a gene: 4. The CDR3 spans 16 residues. The CDR3 region is CATSRDRQGGNQPQHF. Here the CDR3 DNA reads TGTGCCACCAGCAGAGATAGACAGGGGGGAAATCAGCCCCAGCATTTT. The full variable domain, with the rest looked up from reference TRBV15 and TRBJ1-5, is DAMVIQNPRYQVTQFGKPVTLSCSQTLNHNVMYWYQQKSSQAPKLLFHYYDKDFNNEADTPDNFQSRRPNTSFCFLDIRSPGLGDTAMYLCATSRDRQGGNQPQHFGDGTRLSIL.

The gene calls are TRBV28 and TRBJ2-5; 10 bases are shared with TRBD1. There are 13 residues in the CDR3. The V gene's germline CDR1 is MDHEN and CDR2 SYDVKM. V trimming: 5 bases; J trimming: 3 bases; junction bases outside the gene matches: 0. The CDR3 here is CASSGTGEETQYF. In DNA, the CDR3 is TGTGCCAGCAGTGGGACAGGGGAAGAGACCCAGTACTTC.

A word on this clone: Different DNA sequences within this sample yield the same CDR3. This sequence joins TRBV19 and TRBJ1-1; 8 positions agree with TRBD1. Germline V gives CDR1 LNHDA, CDR2 SQIVND (reference sequence). The CDR3 has 15 residues. The junction had 4 bases not matched to a gene; V was cut back by 3 bases and J by 1 base. The CDR3 region is CASSIDGQGNTEAFF. The DNA for the CDR3 is TGTGCCAGTAGTATCGACGGACAGGGGAACACTGAAGCTTTCTTT.

The chain recombines TRBV9 with TRBJ2-7; 7 bases fit TRBD1. The germline V gene encodes CDR1 SGDLS and CDR2 YYNGEE. The CDR3 totals 14 residues. With 4 bases clipped from V and 5 bases from J, the junction kept 9 bases outside the gene matches. CDR3 sequence reads: CASSLTGNGNEQYF. The CDR3 coding sequence is TGTGCCAGCAGCTTGACAGGGAACGGAAACGAGCAGTACTTC.

The gene calls are TRBV7-9 and TRBJ2-3; TRBD1 aligns across 7 bases. This CDR3 region has 16 residues. V shed 5 bases and J 0 bases; nucleotides not matched to a gene: 8. CDR1 and CDR2 (germline): SEHNR, FQNEAQ (reference sequence). The CDR3 spells CASSPPGTASTDTQYF. The CDR3 DNA reads TGTGCCAGCAGCCCCCCCGGGACAGCGAGCACAGATACGCAGTATTTT.

The chain uses TRBV5-6 and TRBJ1-2; maybe TRBD1 (6 bases). This CDR3 comprises 13 residues. Trimming took 1 base from V and 9 from J, leaving 13 bases between them. CDR1 and CDR2 (germline): SGHDT, YYEEEE. CDR3 in amino acids: CASSLPGALSYTF. CDR3 nucleotides: TGTGCCAGCAGCTTGCCAGGGGCGTTGAGCTACACCTTC.